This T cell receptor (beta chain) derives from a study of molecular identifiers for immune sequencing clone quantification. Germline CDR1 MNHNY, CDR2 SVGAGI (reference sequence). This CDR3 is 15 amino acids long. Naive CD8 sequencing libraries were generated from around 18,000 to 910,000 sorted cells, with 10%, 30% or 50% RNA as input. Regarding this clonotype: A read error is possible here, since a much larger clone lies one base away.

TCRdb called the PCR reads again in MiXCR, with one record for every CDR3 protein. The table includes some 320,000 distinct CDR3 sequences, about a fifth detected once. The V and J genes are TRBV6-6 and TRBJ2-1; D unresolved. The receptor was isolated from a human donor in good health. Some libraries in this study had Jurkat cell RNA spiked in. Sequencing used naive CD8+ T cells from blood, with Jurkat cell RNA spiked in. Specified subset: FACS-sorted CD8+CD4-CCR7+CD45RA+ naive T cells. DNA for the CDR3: TGTGTCAGCAGCAGTCAAGAATTAATTTGGAATGAGCAGTTCTTC. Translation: CVSSSQELIWNEQFF.